A selection of T cell receptor beta chains follows, all from one sample in a study of chemoradiotherapy in HPV16-positive cancers. Assay used: immunoSEQ multiplex PCR; TCRdb lists only in-frame clones, some missing. This table has about 2,800 clones, roughly 86% appearing once. The sample here was tumor tissue, taken from a patient who underwent chemoradiotherapy. Receptors originate from a human donor with HPV-associated anogenital cancer. The conserved cysteine and the conserved F or W are not part of the CDR3 here. The order of the fields is V gene, J gene, CDR3 length, CDR3 protein.

TRBV10-3	TRBJ2-7	10	ASGRTTYEQY
TRBV4-3	TRBJ1-4	12	ASSQDGGFEKLF
TRBV5-1	TRBJ2-3	13	ASSPLAASTDTQY
TRBV11-2	TRBJ2-3	13	ASSTLAGLGGTQY
TRBV9	TRBJ2-5	13	ASSVVGSGQETQY
TRBV19	TRBJ2-3	14	ASSMVGGISTDTQY
TRBV7-6	TRBJ2-7	12	ASSLQGREREQY
TRBV5-1	TRBJ2-5	14	ASSSPQGPPSETQY
TRBV25-1	TRBJ2-7	10	ASSGTTYEQY
TRBV5-1	TRBJ2-3	13	ASSDPGLGGDTQY
TRBV19	TRBJ2-7	12	ASSSRDTTYEQY